This T cell receptor beta chain originates from a study of beta chain features in type 1 diabetes. In this sample, this clone turned up many times. Expressed TCRB transcripts got sequenced, as all isolated RNA was reverse transcribed. Generated by immunoSEQ multiplex PCR, the TCRdb table keeps only in-frame clones and is missing some. This table holds 300,000 to 400,000 clones, around 12% found once. Germline V gene lookup returns CDR1 GTSNPN and CDR2 SVGIG (reference sequence). This CDR3 comprises 11 residues. The junction had 5 bases not matched to a gene; V was cut back by 2 bases and J by 13 bases.

The chain uses TRBV30 and TRBJ2-1; 7 bases are a match to TRBD2. The specimen was naive CD4+ T cells from blood. The receptor comes from a man between 18 and 29 years old in good health. The CDR3 nucleotides read TGTGCCTGGAGTCTCGAGACTAGCCAGTTCTTC. It codes for CAWSLETSQFF.